Each of the 17 T cell receptor beta chains below was sequenced from the same sample in a study of T cells in Graves' hyperthyroidism and ophthalmopathy. There were TCR beta CDR3 regions amplified from RNA transcripts. A set of HTBI primers served as the primers for a first-round RT-PCR of the TCR CDR3. MiXCR, applied by TCRdb to the multiplex PCR reads, yields one record per CDR3 protein. The data hold around 440,000 distinct CDR3 sequences, with about 15% observed a single time. Sequencing used blood. These receptors were taken from a woman aged 18-29 years with Graves' hyperthyroidism.

The V gene is TRBV7-8, the J gene TRBJ2-7, with 13 bases aligning to TRBD2. The CDR3 has 18 residues. Unmatched junction bases numbered 10, after V lost 5 bases and J lost 0 bases. Germline V gene data show CDR1 as SGHVS and CDR2 as FQNEAQ. CDR3 nucleotide sequence: TGTGCCAGCAGCCCCTCTGGACTAGCGGGGGCCCTCTCCTACGAGCAGTACTTC. This sequence encodes CASSPSGLAGALSYEQYF.

This clonotype showed up many times. V gene TRBV27 combines with J gene TRBJ2-1; the match to TRBD2 covers 9 bases. CDR1 MNHEY and CDR2 SMNVEV come from the germline V gene (reference sequence). Losses at the gene ends were 6 bases for V and 4 bases for J; bases not matched to a gene: 7. The CDR3 contains 15 residues. The DNA of the CDR3 is TGTGCCAGCAGATCGGGACTAGCTGGGTACAATGAGCAGTTCTTC. This translates into CASRSGLAGYNEQFF.

This sequence joins TRBV12-3 or TRBV12-4 and TRBJ2-1; the D is unclear. This CDR3 region has 14 residues. V lost 5 bases and J lost 8, with 16 bases in between. The CDR3 region has the DNA TGTGCCAGCAGTGCCAGCAGCCAAGGATATGAGCAGTTCTTC. Translation: CASSASSQGYEQFF.

In its sample, this clonotype was seen many times. The V call is TRBV4-1, the J call TRBJ1-2; D is unresolved. Germline-derived CDR1 and CDR2 are MGHRA and YSYEKL. Trimming stripped 1 base from V and 4 bases from J, with 10 bases between. The CDR3 is 14 residues long. The CDR3 loop reads CASSQVLGIYGYTF. The CDR3 nucleotides read TGCGCCAGCAGCCAAGTGCTGGGAATCTATGGCTACACCTTC.

The chain has TRBV7-2 and TRBJ2-7, with 7 bases identical to TRBD1. The CDR3 covers 14 residues. The J segment lost 2 bases and the V segment lost 8 bases, leaving 9 bases of the junction unmatched. CDR1 and CDR2 (germline): SGHTA, FQGNSA. Written as DNA, the CDR3 is TGTGCCAGCGGCCAGGGACAGTGGGCCTACGAGCAGTACTTC. Residues: CASGQGQWAYEQYF.

The chain links TRBV11-2 to TRBJ2-7; maybe TRBD1 (5 bases). The CDR3 runs to 15 residues. Deletions cut 7 bases from V and 0 bases from J, with 16 bases between. Looked up from germline, CDR1 is SGHAT and CDR2 is FQNNGV. The CDR3 nucleotides read TGTGCCAGCACCCAGGGCGACGGATACTCCTACGAGCAGTACTTC. Translated, it gives CASTQGDGYSYEQYF.

This clonotype was observed a handful of times. The rearrangement links TRBV3-1 to TRBJ1-2, with D hard to call. Trimming removed 5 bases from V and 6 bases from J, with 13 bases in between. CDR1 is LGHDT and CDR2 is YNNKEL in the germline V gene (reference sequence). The CDR3 length is 13 residues. Here the CDR3 DNA reads TGTGCCAGCAGCTTTAGGGCCGGGGATGGCTACACCTTC. Residues: CASSFRAGDGYTF.

This clonotype was observed many times. The chain links TRBV11-3 to TRBJ1-1; possibly TRBD1 for D (5 bases). The CDR3 is made up of 13 amino acids. V shed 1 base and J shed 11 bases, with 14 bases lying between them. Germline CDR1 reads SGHNT; CDR2 reads YENEEA. The CDR3 reads CASSLGGTPRAFF. CDR3 nucleotide sequence: TGTGCCAGCAGCTTAGGCGGGACTCCTAGGGCTTTCTTT. Full variable domain (rest looked up from reference TRBV11-3 and TRBJ1-1): EAGVVQSPRYKIIEKKQPVAFWCNPISGHNTLYWYLQNLGQGPELLIRYENEEAVDDSQLPKDRFSAERLKGVDSTLKIQPAELGDSAVYLCASSLGGTPRAFFGQGTRLTVV.

This clonotype was recorded many times. The chain is built from TRBV3-1 and TRBJ2-5; possible D gene TRBD1, 6 bases. Germline V gene lookup returns CDR1 LGHDT and CDR2 YNNKEL (reference sequence). V was shortened by 0 bases and J by 5 bases, with 13 bases between the two germline ends. The CDR3 runs to 15 residues. The DNA for the CDR3 is TGTGCCAGCAGCCAAGATCAGGCTACAGGGGAGACCCAGTACTTC. Its translation: CASSQDQATGETQYF.

The chain uses TRBV19 and TRBJ1-2, with 9 bases aligning to TRBD1. The CDR3 covers 14 residues. Germline CDR1 and CDR2: LNHDA and SQIVND (reference sequence). V gave up 7 bases and J gave up 3 bases; unmatched junction bases: 6. CDR3 sequence (DNA): TGTGCCAGTAAAGGAGACAGGGGGGACTATGGCTACACCTTC. This encodes CASKGDRGDYGYTF.

This clonotype appeared a few times. This sequence may be a read error, since a much larger clone differs from it by one base. V usage is TRBV5-1 and J usage is TRBJ2-7, with D possibly being TRBD1 or TRBD2 (6 bases each). CDR3 length: 17 residues. CDR1 is SGHRS and CDR2 is YFSETQ in the germline V gene. Trimming pared 4 bases from V and 2 bases from J, leaving 22 bases between. The CDR3 region has the DNA TGCGCCAGCAGCACCGGACAGTTCCTAGCGAGCCCCTACGAGCAGTACTTC. Translation gives CASSTGQFLASPYEQYF. The full variable domain, with the rest looked up from reference TRBV5-1 and TRBJ2-7, is KAGVTQTPRYLIKTRGQQVTLSCSPISGHRSVSWYQQTPGQGLQFLFEYFSETQRNKGNFPGRFSGRQFSNSRSEMNVSTLELGDSALYLCASSTGQFLASPYEQYFGPGTRLTVT.

Notes on this clonotype: This may stem from a read error, because a much larger clone lies one nucleotide away. The chain carries TRBV11-2 and TRBJ2-1; either TRBD1 or TRBD2 may fit D (5 bases each). This CDR3 has 15 residues. Germline CDR1 is SGHAT and CDR2 is FQNNGV. The V end was cut by 5 bases, the J end by 6 bases, with 17 bases between. The CDR3 DNA sequence: TGTGCCAGCAGCCCCGGGACCTGGGGGACCAATGAGCAGTTCTTC. Translating gives CASSPGTWGTNEQFF.

The V call is TRBV9, the J call TRBJ2-5; D unresolved. V was clipped by 0 bases and J by 4 bases, with 16 bases between them. Germline-derived CDR1 and CDR2 are SGDLS and YYNGEE. This CDR3 region has 16 residues. This CDR3 reads CASSVAVGQDGETQYF. DNA of the CDR3: TGTGCCAGCAGCGTAGCCGTCGGGCAGGACGGAGAGACCCAGTACTTC.

The rearrangement uses TRBV20-1 and TRBJ1-2; no definite D call. The germline V gene encodes CDR1 DFQATT and CDR2 SNEGSKA (reference sequence). CDR3 length: 12 residues. Deletions cut 0 bases from V and 3 bases from J, with 5 bases between. The CDR3 sequence: CSAREGHYGYTF. Written as DNA, the CDR3 is TGCAGTGCTAGAGAAGGACACTATGGCTACACCTTC.

This clonotype came up many times. The J gene is TRBJ1-6, the V gene TRBV28, with TRBD1 matching 7 bases. The V gene end was trimmed by 6 bases and the J gene end by 14 bases; junction bases not matched to a gene: 10. The length of the CDR3 is 13 residues. Germline V gene sequence: CDR1 MDHEN, CDR2 SYDVKM. The CDR3 DNA sequence: TGTGCCAGCAGCTCATATCAGGGGGAGTCCCTCCACTTT. Translated, it gives CASSSYQGESLHF.

This clonotype has a handful of counts. This chain joins TRBV12-5 and TRBJ2-1, with D tentatively TRBD2 (5 bases). Germline CDR1 is LGHNT and CDR2 is FRNRAP. This CDR3 has 16 amino acids. With 6 bases removed from V and 3 bases from J, the gap between germline ends came to 18 bases. The CDR3 DNA follows: TGTGCTAGTGGGCCCCCCGGGGTACGAATCTACAATGAGCAGTTCTTC. Amino acid sequence: CASGPPGVRIYNEQFF. Using reference TRBV12-5 and TRBJ2-1 for the parts outside the CDR3, the full variable domain is DARVTQTPRHKVTEMGQEVTMRCQPILGHNTVFWYRQTMMQGLELLAYFRNRAPLDDSGMPKDRFSAEMPDATLATLKIQPSEPRDSAVYFCASGPPGVRIYNEQFFGPGTRLTVL.

In its sample, this clonotype was seen many times. The chain links TRBV7-3 to TRBJ1-1; weak D call: TRBD1 (5 bases). With 4 bases removed from V and 3 bases from J, the gap between germline ends came to 12 bases. The CDR3 has 14 residues. Germline CDR1 SGHTA, CDR2 FQGTGA. The CDR3 sequence: CASSSGGSDTEAFF. In DNA form, the CDR3 reads TGTGCCAGCAGCTCTGGGGGGAGTGACACTGAAGCTTTCTTT.